The rows below give T cell receptor beta chains drawn from one sample of a study of Ad26.COV2.S vaccination and SARS-CoV-2 variants. TCRdb's copy holds only in-frame clones and misses some; the assay was immunoSEQ multiplex PCR. The sample carries around 300,000 clones, about 87% recorded once. Sequenced material: peripheral blood, taken in a trial of Ad26.COV2.S vaccine versus placebo. All receptors come from a person aged 18 to 59 who received the Ad26.COV2.S COVID-19 vaccine or a placebo. The CDR3 runs from the conserved cysteine through the conserved F or W. Each record gives: V gene, D gene, clone size, J gene, CDR3 protein, CDR3 DNA. D genes are given only for firm matches. Where a row states a size, it is once, few, many or the class of an expanded clone; other rows omit it.

V gene: TRBV12-3/TRBV12-4
D gene: .
clone size: .
J gene: TRBJ1-1
CDR3 protein: CASSGVRVTEAFF
CDR3 DNA: TGTGCCAGCAGCGGGGTGCGGGTCACTGAAGCTTTCTTT

V gene: TRBV7-3
D gene: TRBD1
clone size: .
J gene: TRBJ1-1
CDR3 protein: CASSPWTGGMGSTEAFF
CDR3 DNA: TGTGCCAGCAGCCCGTGGACAGGGGGCATGGGTAGTACTGAAGCTTTCTTT

V gene: TRBV19
D gene: .
clone size: .
J gene: TRBJ2-5
CDR3 protein: CASRMGVQETQYF
CDR3 DNA: TGTGCCAGTCGGATGGGAGTCCAAGAGACCCAGTACTTC

V gene: TRBV6-5
D gene: .
clone size: .
J gene: TRBJ1-4
CDR3 protein: CASKRPPGAYEKLFF
CDR3 DNA: TGTGCCAGCAAACGCCCGCCAGGAGCATATGAAAAACTGTTTTTT

V gene: TRBV14
D gene: .
clone size: .
J gene: TRBJ2-2
CDR3 protein: CASSPQGIGELFF
CDR3 DNA: TGTGCCAGCAGCCCTCAGGGTATCGGGGAGCTGTTTTTT

V gene: TRBV5-4
D gene: .
clone size: .
J gene: TRBJ2-1
CDR3 protein: CASSPPRRLNEQFF
CDR3 DNA: TGTGCCAGCAGCCCCCCGAGGAGGTTGAATGAGCAGTTCTTC

V gene: TRBV5-1
D gene: TRBD1
clone size: .
J gene: TRBJ1-2
CDR3 protein: CASSSSGTGVGYTF
CDR3 DNA: TGCGCCAGCAGCTCTTCCGGGACAGGGGTTGGCTACACCTTC

V gene: TRBV18
D gene: .
clone size: .
J gene: TRBJ2-5
CDR3 protein: CASSPRLNPQQEIQETQYF
CDR3 DNA: TGTGCCAGCTCACCAAGGTTAAACCCCCAACAGGAGATCCAAGAGACCCAGTACTTC

V gene: TRBV30
D gene: .
clone size: .
J gene: TRBJ2-7
CDR3 protein: CAWGGRTYEQYF
CDR3 DNA: TGTGCCTGGGGGGGGAGGACCTACGAGCAGTACTTC

V gene: TRBV9
D gene: .
clone size: .
J gene: TRBJ2-7
CDR3 protein: CASSVAQGSYEQYF
CDR3 DNA: TGTGCCAGCAGCGTAGCGCAGGGCTCCTACGAGCAGTACTTC

V gene: TRBV19
D gene: .
clone size: .
J gene: TRBJ2-3
CDR3 protein: CATGVSGTDTQYF
CDR3 DNA: TGTGCCACCGGAGTAAGCGGCACAGATACGCAGTATTTT

V gene: TRBV19
D gene: .
clone size: once
J gene: TRBJ1-4
CDR3 protein: CASSLGTWANEKLFF
CDR3 DNA: TGTGCCAGTTCTCTTGGCACTTGGGCTAATGAAAAACTGTTTTTT

V gene: TRBV7-2
D gene: .
clone size: .
J gene: TRBJ1-2
CDR3 protein: CASSPGQRYGYTF
CDR3 DNA: TGTGCCAGCAGTCCCGGACAGCGCTATGGCTACACCTTC

V gene: TRBV5-6
D gene: .
clone size: once
J gene: TRBJ1-1
CDR3 protein: CASSLDTLGVNTEAFF
CDR3 DNA: TGTGCCAGCAGTTTGGACACCCTGGGGGTGAACACTGAAGCTTTCTTT

V gene: TRBV9
D gene: .
clone size: .
J gene: TRBJ2-1
CDR3 protein: CASSTRPQGGNEQFF
CDR3 DNA: TGTGCCAGCAGCACCCGTCCCCAGGGTGGGAATGAGCAGTTCTTC

V gene: TRBV3-1/TRBV3-2
D gene: .
clone size: .
J gene: TRBJ2-7
CDR3 protein: CASSQGQGPTYEQYF
CDR3 DNA: TGTGCCAGCAGCCAAGGGCAGGGACCGACCTACGAGCAGTACTTC

V gene: TRBV18
D gene: .
clone size: .
J gene: TRBJ2-7
CDR3 protein: CASSPYSPRRVLALLYEQYF
CDR3 DNA: TGTGCCAGCTCACCATACAGTCCTCGTAGAGTTTTGGCTCTACTCTACGAGCAGTACTTC